This T cell receptor (beta chain) was recovered during a study of glioma-infiltrating T cells. Trimming at V came to 3 bases and at J to 2 bases, leaving 12 bases not matched to a gene. The CDR3 extends over 16 amino acids. CDR1 DFQATT and CDR2 SNEGSKA come from the germline V gene (reference sequence). The iRepertoire nested amplicon-rescue multiplex PCR amplified TCR alpha and beta CDR3s from RNA. Using its own MiXCR run on the multiplex PCR reads, TCRdb lists one record per CDR3 protein. Counted here are approximately 90,000 distinct CDR3 sequences, about 25% occurring once; the ten biggest clones make up roughly 7%.

Sequenced sample: glioma tissue, nonneoplastic brain tissue, or PBMCs (not recorded which). The TCR originated in a human donor with low-grade glioma or glioblastoma, undergoing nonglioma brain surgery, or in good health (not recorded which). The chain recombines TRBV20-1 with TRBJ2-7; 8 nucleotides line up with TRBD1. The CDR3 coding sequence is TGCAGTGCTAGTGGGGCCCCGGACAGGGTGGCCTACGAGCAGTACTTC. Protein sequence: CSASGAPDRVAYEQYF.